Each of the 32 T cell receptor beta chains below was sequenced from the same sample in a study of immune evolution from preneoplasia to lung adenocarcinoma. Assay: immunoSEQ multiplex PCR; the TCRdb copy retains only in-frame clones and omits some. Counted here are 8,800 or so clones, about 80% occurring once; the ten biggest clones make up about 7%. Sequencing was performed on FFPE lung adenocarcinoma in situ tissue. These receptors originate from a person aged 55-79 years with lung adenocarcinoma.

CDR3 sequence: CASSSLQGMGEPQHF. The CDR3 region has the DNA TGTGCCAGCAGCTCTCTACAGGGAATGGGGGAGCCCCAGCATTTT. The V gene is TRBV7-6, the J gene TRBJ1-5; D is possibly TRBD1 (6 bases). CDR3 length: 15 amino acids. Trimming cost V 4 bases and J 8 bases, with 18 bases left between them. The germline V gene encodes CDR1 SGHVS and CDR2 FNYEAQ.

By share, this clone counts as large. The CDR3 region is CASSQAATGQREQYF. CDR3 nucleotides: TGTGCCAGCAGCCAGGCCGCGACAGGACAACGCGAGCAGTACTTC. This chain uses TRBV4-2 with TRBJ2-7, with D perhaps TRBD1 (6 bases). V was shortened by 3 bases and J by 6 bases, with 18 bases between the two germline ends. Germline V gene data show CDR1 as LGHNA and CDR2 as YNFKEQ. There are 15 residues in the CDR3.

The V and J genes are TRBV5-8 and TRBJ1-1; D might be TRBD1 (5 bases). V lost 6 bases and J 3 bases, leaving 21 bases between the germline ends. The CDR3 loop spans 16 amino acids. Germline lookup yields CDR1 SGHTS and CDR2 YDEGEE. CDR3 protein: CASTPTARRGDTEAFF. The CDR3, as DNA: TGTGCCAGCACCCCCACCGCCAGACGAGGGGACACTGAAGCTTTCTTT.

The rearrangement links TRBV7-8 to TRBJ2-5; 8 bases fit TRBD1. The germline V gene has CDR1 SGHVS and CDR2 FQNEAQ. The CDR3 is made up of 14 amino acids. V shed 0 bases and J 5 bases; nucleotides not matched to a gene: 2. The CDR3 sequence is CASSLATGEETQYF. The DNA of the CDR3 is TGTGCCAGCAGCTTAGCGACAGGGGAGGAGACCCAGTACTTC.

The V gene is TRBV30, the J gene TRBJ2-5, with D maybe TRBD2 (5 bases). Germline lookup yields CDR1 GTSNPN and CDR2 SVGIG (reference sequence). Between the trimmed V and J ends, which lost 2 bases and 2 bases, there was a span of 12 bases. The CDR3 totals 14 residues. Written as DNA, the CDR3 is TGTGCCTGGAGTTTACGGGGAAGGCAAGAGACCCAGTACTTC. Translation gives CAWSLRGRQETQYF.

The rearrangement links TRBV6-5 to TRBJ1-1, with 8 bases identical to TRBD1. CDR3 length: 12 amino acids. Germline CDR1 is MNHEY and CDR2 is SVGAGI. Trimming cost V 6 bases and J 10 bases; bases outside gene matches: 7. This CDR3 reads CASSPNRGAAFF. The CDR3 DNA sequence: TGTGCCAGCAGCCCTAACAGGGGGGCAGCTTTCTTT.

The rearrangement links TRBV18 to TRBJ1-5; D is uncertain. V lost 4 bases to trimming and J lost 10 bases, with 20 bases between them. The CDR3 is made up of 15 amino acids. The germline V gene has CDR1 KGHSH and CDR2 LQKENI. CDR3 residues: CASSRADPRNPPQHF. Here the CDR3 DNA reads TGTGCCAGCTCACGAGCAGACCCCCGCAATCCCCCCCAGCATTTT.

The genes are TRBV7-3 and TRBJ2-7; TRBD2 matches 10 bases. V trimming: 7 bases; J trimming: 3 bases; junction bases outside the gene matches: 6. CDR1 SGHTA and CDR2 FQGTGA come from the germline V gene. CDR3 length: 14 residues. The CDR3 DNA reads TGTGCCAGCAAAAAAGGGACTAGCGACTACGAGCAGTACTTC. It is translated as CASKKGTSDYEQYF.

This clone has more than one count but fewer than ten. The chain employs TRBV6-1 and TRBJ2-7, with TRBD1 as a possible D gene (7 bases). V was clipped by 7 bases and J by 3 bases, with 16 bases between them. Germline CDR1 and CDR2: MNHNS and SASEGT. The CDR3 runs 14 residues. The CDR3 spells CASTNRQGGYEQYF. The CDR3 DNA reads TGTGCCAGCACAAATCGACAGGGAGGCTACGAGCAGTACTTC.

The chain couples TRBV18 to TRBJ2-2, with 9 bases matching TRBD2. Germline trimming cut 1 base from V and 4 bases from J; bases unmatched to any gene: 4. The CDR3 length is 16 residues. Germline CDR1 reads KGHSH; CDR2 reads LQKENI. CDR3: CASSPLAGAATGELFF. CDR3 DNA sequence: TGTGCCAGCTCACCACTAGCGGGGGCCGCCACCGGGGAGCTGTTTTTT.

This chain uses TRBV9 with TRBJ2-1; 8 positions agree with TRBD2. Germline assignment: CDR1 SGDLS and CDR2 YYNGEE. V dropped 2 bases and J dropped 8; count of bases not matched to a gene: 6. The CDR3 contains 14 residues. CDR3 coding DNA: TGTGCCAGCAGCGTGATAGCGGGGTCGGATGAGCAGTTCTTC. It codes for CASSVIAGSDEQFF.

V usage is TRBV29-1 and J usage is TRBJ1-2; perhaps TRBD1 as D (5 bases). Trimming stripped 7 bases from V and 6 bases from J, with 12 bases between. There are 11 residues in the CDR3. Germline-derived CDR1 and CDR2 are SQVTM and ANQGSEA. CDR3 DNA: TGCAGCGGATCGGGGGGGGATGGCTACACCTTC. Its protein product is CSGSGGDGYTF.

This chain links TRBV7-2 with TRBJ2-7; D gene uncertain. Germline V gene lookup returns CDR1 SGHTA and CDR2 FQGNSA. The CDR3 is 12 residues long. V was clipped by 8 bases and J by 2 bases, with 10 bases between them. The CDR3 region is CASGHSTYEQYF. The CDR3 nucleotides are TGTGCCAGCGGGCACTCCACCTACGAGCAGTACTTC.

This sequence joins TRBV9 and TRBJ2-7; TRBD2 matches 9 bases. V gave up 4 bases and J gave up 6 bases; unmatched junction bases: 11. This CDR3 comprises 15 residues. Germline V gene lookup returns CDR1 SGDLS and CDR2 YYNGEE. The CDR3 region is CASSPREGGGGEQYF. The CDR3 coding sequence is TGTGCCAGCAGCCCCAGGGAAGGCGGGGGGGGCGAGCAGTACTTC.

This chain joins TRBV7-2 and TRBJ2-2; D is undetermined. Germline loops: CDR1 SGHTA, CDR2 FQGNSA. V dropped 5 bases and J dropped 8 bases, with 15 bases sitting between them. The CDR3 extends over 14 amino acids. CDR3 bases: TGTGCCAGCAGCCTCGAACGGGTTGCTGGGGAGCTGTTTTTT. Its translation is CASSLERVAGELFF.

This clone has more than one count but fewer than ten. The J gene is TRBJ1-6, the V gene TRBV6-5; tentatively, D is TRBD1 (6 bases). Trimming stripped 5 bases from V and 5 bases from J, with 13 bases between. Germline-derived CDR1 and CDR2 are MNHEY and SVGAGI. The CDR3 runs to 15 residues. This chain's CDR3 is CASSRTRGNNSPLHF. CDR3 sequence (DNA): TGTGCCAGCAGTCGTACTAGGGGGAATAATTCACCCCTCCACTTT.

The chain joins TRBV9 to TRBJ2-3; TRBD1 or TRBD2 may be the D gene (6 bases each). The CDR3 runs 16 residues. The germline CDR1 and CDR2 sequences are SGDLS and YYNGEE. Between the trimmed V and J ends, which lost 0 bases and 0 bases, there was a span of 11 bases. CDR3 region: CASSVEDGGSTDTQYF. The CDR3 bases are TGTGCCAGCAGCGTAGAAGACGGGGGCAGCACAGATACGCAGTATTTT.

This clone has just a few counts. The chain couples TRBV27 to TRBJ2-2, with TRBD2 as a possible D gene (5 bases). Trimming took off 0 bases at V and 6 bases at J, with 11 bases between the two ends. CDR1 is MNHEY and CDR2 is SMNVEV in the germline V gene (reference sequence). The CDR3 runs to 15 residues. The CDR3 region has the DNA TGTGCCAGCAGTTTATCTCGGGGTCCGGCCGGGGAGCTGTTTTTT. This gives the protein CASSLSRGPAGELFF.

This clone has a handful of counts. This chain links TRBV28 with TRBJ2-7; 8 bases fit TRBD1. The germline V gene encodes CDR1 MDHEN and CDR2 SYDVKM. V shed 5 bases, J shed 3 bases, and the junction held 3 bases outside the gene matches. This CDR3 contains 13 residues. CDR3 in DNA: TGTGCCAGCAGTCACGGGACAGGCTACGAGCAGTACTTC. It yields the protein CASSHGTGYEQYF. Complete variable domain (other parts from reference TRBV28 and TRBJ2-7): DVKVTQSSRYLVKRTGEKVFLECVQDMDHENMFWYRQDPGLGLRLIYFSYDVKMKEKGDIPEGYSVSREKKERFSLILESASTNQTSMYLCASSHGTGYEQYFGPGTRLTVT.

This chain connects TRBV7-8 to TRBJ2-2; maybe TRBD2 (6 bases). This CDR3 spans 16 amino acids. The ends were cut back, 8 bases at V and 6 bases at J, with 22 bases in the middle. Per germline, CDR1 SGHVS and CDR2 FQNEAQ. CDR3 amino acids: CASLPNRDLGPGELFF. CDR3 in DNA: TGTGCCAGCTTACCCAACCGGGACTTGGGGCCCGGGGAGCTGTTTTTT.

This clone has more than one count but fewer than ten. V and J are TRBV19 and TRBJ1-5; 9 nucleotides line up with TRBD1. The CDR3 has 15 amino acids. Germline CDR1 reads LNHDA; CDR2 reads SQIVND (reference sequence). The J segment lost 6 bases and the V segment lost 6 bases, leaving 9 bases of the junction unmatched. CDR3 coding DNA: TGTGCCAGTAGGCGAGAGGACAGGGGTGGTCAGCCCCAGCATTTT. Translation: CASRREDRGGQPQHF.

This chain connects TRBV5-1 to TRBJ1-1; D uncertain. The V end lost 4 bases, the J end lost 1 base, and 8 bases lay between the germline ends. The V gene's germline CDR1 is SGHRS and CDR2 YFSETQ. The CDR3 contains 13 residues. CDR3 DNA: TGCGCCAGCAGCGCCATAACGAACACTGAAGCTTTCTTT. Its protein product is CASSAITNTEAFF.

The genes are TRBV5-4 and TRBJ1-4; unclear D gene. There are 13 residues in the CDR3. Trimming left V 3 bases short and J 12 bases short, with 15 bases between. The germline gives CDR1 SGHNT, CDR2 YYREEE (reference sequence). CDR3: CASSWTPNGELFF. The CDR3 bases are TGTGCCAGCAGCTGGACCCCAAACGGGGAACTGTTTTTT.

The V call is TRBV2, the J call TRBJ2-5, with 9 bases aligning to TRBD2. Germline-derived CDR1 and CDR2 are SNHLY and FYNNEI. The CDR3 runs 15 residues. After removal of 3 bases from V and 4 bases from J, the junction contained 6 bases not matched to a gene. The CDR3 reads CASSDGGGAGETQYF. The CDR3 nucleotides are TGTGCCAGCAGTGACGGCGGGGGGGCCGGAGAGACCCAGTACTTC.

The chain combines TRBV7-2 with TRBJ2-2; D is perhaps TRBD1 (6 bases). This CDR3 has 18 residues. Germline CDR1 SGHTA, CDR2 FQGNSA. Trimming cost V 1 base and J 0 bases, with 15 bases left between them. The DNA for the CDR3 is TGTGCCAGCAGCTTAGGGCGCAGGGGTTTTCCGAACACCGGGGAGCTGTTTTTT. Amino acid sequence: CASSLGRRGFPNTGELFF.

The chain carries TRBV11-1 and TRBJ1-3; D gene uncertain. Trimming stripped 5 bases from V and 2 bases from J, with 10 bases between. The germline V gene encodes CDR1 SGHAT and CDR2 FQDESV (reference sequence). The CDR3 totals 14 residues. CDR3 sequence reads: CASSPPSTGNTIYF. As DNA, the CDR3 is TGTGCCAGCAGCCCGCCTTCCACTGGAAACACCATATATTTT.

This clone was counted only a few times. The rearrangement uses TRBV6-1 and TRBJ1-6; a possible D gene is TRBD1 (5 bases). CDR3 length equals 15 residues. In germline, CDR1 is MNHNS, CDR2 SASEGT. With 2 bases removed from V and 3 bases from J, the gap between germline ends came to 8 bases. CDR3 in DNA: TGTGCCAGCAGTGAAAGAGGGGACTATAATTCACCCCTCCACTTT. Amino acid sequence: CASSERGDYNSPLHF.

V usage is TRBV7-9 and J usage is TRBJ2-2, with D unresolved. There are 13 residues in the CDR3. CDR1 is SEHNR, CDR2 FQNEAQ, per germline (reference sequence). Trimming pared 5 bases from V and 6 bases from J, leaving 10 bases between. CDR3: CASSKTAAGELFF. The CDR3 DNA is TGTGCCAGCAGCAAAACGGCGGCCGGGGAGCTGTTTTTT.

The chain links TRBV25-1 to TRBJ2-1, with D uncertain. Trimming left V 7 bases short and J 7 bases short, with 8 bases between. This CDR3 is built from 11 residues. Germline V gives CDR1 MGHDK, CDR2 SYGVNS. CDR3 in amino acids: CASIMLNEQFF. CDR3 DNA: TGTGCCAGCATTATGTTGAATGAGCAGTTCTTC.

The chain links TRBV7-2 to TRBJ2-7; D tentatively fits TRBD1 or TRBD2 (6 bases each). This CDR3 is built from 15 residues. CDR1 SGHTA and CDR2 FQGNSA come from the germline V gene. V shed 5 bases and J shed 3 bases, with 17 bases lying between them. This CDR3 is CASSLTGDTYYEQYF. The CDR3 nucleotides read TGTGCCAGCAGCCTTACGGGGGACACCTACTACGAGCAGTACTTC.

The V call is TRBV13, the J call TRBJ2-7; 7 positions agree with TRBD2. Trimming removed 3 bases from V and 4 bases from J; junction bases left unmatched: 6. In germline, CDR1 is PRHDT, CDR2 FYEKMQ (reference sequence). This CDR3 is 14 amino acids long. The CDR3 loop is CASSFRLASYEQYF. Here the CDR3 DNA reads TGTGCCAGCAGCTTTCGACTAGCTTCTTACGAGCAGTACTTC.

The gene calls are TRBV11-3 and TRBJ2-1, with 10 bases that match TRBD1. Germline V gene data show CDR1 as SGHNT and CDR2 as YENEEA. V gave up 4 bases and J gave up 4 bases; unmatched junction bases: 4. This CDR3 comprises 15 residues. The CDR3 coding sequence is TGTGCCAGCAGCTCCGGGACAGGGGCTTACAATGAGCAGTTCTTC. It yields the protein CASSSGTGAYNEQFF.